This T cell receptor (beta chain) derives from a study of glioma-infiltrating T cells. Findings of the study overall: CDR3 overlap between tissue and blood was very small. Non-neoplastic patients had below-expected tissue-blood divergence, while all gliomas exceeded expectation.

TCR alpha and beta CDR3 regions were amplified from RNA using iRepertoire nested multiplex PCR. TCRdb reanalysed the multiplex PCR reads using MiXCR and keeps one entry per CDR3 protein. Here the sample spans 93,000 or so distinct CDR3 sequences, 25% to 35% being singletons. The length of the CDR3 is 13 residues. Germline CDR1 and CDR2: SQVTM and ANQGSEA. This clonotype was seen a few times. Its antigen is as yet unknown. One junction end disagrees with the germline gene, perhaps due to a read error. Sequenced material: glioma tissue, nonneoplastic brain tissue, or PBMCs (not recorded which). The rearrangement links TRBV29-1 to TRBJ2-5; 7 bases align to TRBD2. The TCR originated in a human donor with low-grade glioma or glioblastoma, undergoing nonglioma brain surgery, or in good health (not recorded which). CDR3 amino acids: CSAELATLRTQYF. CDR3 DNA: TGCAGCGCTGAACTAGCGACCCTCCGGACCCAGTACTTC.